These T cell receptor beta chains were read from a single sample in a study of blood T cells in healthy people across ages. TCRdb passed the 5' RACE reads through MiXCR, listing each CDR3 protein once. The table lists 650,000 to 1,000,000 distinct CDR3 sequences, 35% to 40% of them singletons. The sequenced sample was blood. Receptor source: a man aged 18-30 years in good health. Both conserved end residues are part of each CDR3. Fields, in order: V gene, D gene, J gene, clone size, CDR3 DNA, CDR3 protein. The D gene is left open where the match is weak. Some rows have no size entry. The others give once, few or many, or a class for an expanded clone.

V: TRBV24-1
D: .
J: TRBJ2-2
size: .
DNA: TGTGCCACCAGTGATGCACTCGGGCTTAACGACGGGGAGCTGTTTTTT
CDR3: CATSDALGLNDGELFF

V: TRBV6-5
D: TRBD2
J: TRBJ2-1
size: .
DNA: TGTGCCAGCAGTGACGGGACTAGCGGTAACAATGAGCAGTTCTTC
CDR3: CASSDGTSGNNEQFF

V: TRBV5-1
D: .
J: TRBJ2-1
size: few
DNA: TGCGCCAGCAGCTTGAAGAGATTTTCCTACAATGAGCAGTTCTTC
CDR3: CASSLKRFSYNEQFF

V: TRBV2
D: .
J: TRBJ2-3
size: once
DNA: TGTGCCAGCAGCCAAAGTATGCAGTATTTT
CDR3: CASSQSMQYF

V: TRBV12-3/TRBV12-4
D: .
J: TRBJ1-5
size: few
DNA: TGTGCCAGCGGGGTCCCTCAGCCCCAGCATTTT
CDR3: CASGVPQPQHF

V: TRBV6-2/TRBV6-3
D: TRBD2
J: TRBJ2-1
size: .
DNA: TGTGCCAGCGAACAAATGGGTAGCGGGGGCGTCAATGGGCAGTTCTTC
CDR3: CASEQMGSGGVNGQFF

V: TRBV25-1
D: .
J: TRBJ1-6
size: many
DNA: TGTGCCAGCAGTACGACCGCAGGCAATTCACCCCTCCACTTT
CDR3: CASSTTAGNSPLHF

V: TRBV20-1
D: .
J: TRBJ2-1
size: many
DNA: TGCAGTGCTAACCGGGGGCAAGGGGAGCAGTTCTTC
CDR3: CSANRGQGEQFF

V: TRBV4-2
D: TRBD1
J: TRBJ2-7
size: .
DNA: TGTGCCAGCAGCCCTGACAGGGGGCGAGAGTACGAGCAGTACTTC
CDR3: CASSPDRGREYEQYF

V: TRBV7-9
D: .
J: TRBJ1-4
size: few
DNA: TGTGCCAGCACGGGTACTAATGAAAAACTGTTTTTT
CDR3: CASTGTNEKLFF

V: TRBV19
D: .
J: TRBJ1-5
size: .
DNA: TGTGCCAGTAGTATAAGGGCGGACGTTCAGCCCCAGCATTTT
CDR3: CASSIRADVQPQHF

V: TRBV9
D: TRBD1
J: TRBJ2-7
size: few
DNA: TGTGCCAGCAGGACACCGGGACAGACCTACGAGCAGTACTTC
CDR3: CASRTPGQTYEQYF

V: TRBV2
D: .
J: TRBJ1-4
size: .
DNA: TGTGCCACCCGAGGGAGTTATAATGAAAAACTGTTTTTT
CDR3: CATRGSYNEKLFF

V: TRBV27
D: .
J: TRBJ1-1
size: many
DNA: TGTGCCAGCAGTCCGGAAAATCCCACTGAAGCTTTCTTT
CDR3: CASSPENPTEAFF

V: TRBV5-5
D: TRBD1
J: TRBJ2-1
size: .
DNA: TGTGCCAGCAGCCCGGGACAGGGCAGATTTAATGAGCAGTTCTTC
CDR3: CASSPGQGRFNEQFF

V: TRBV25-1
D: .
J: TRBJ1-1
size: .
DNA: TGTGCCAGCAGTCCGATGAACGGGGGCGGTACTGAAGCTTTCTTT
CDR3: CASSPMNGGGTEAFF

V: TRBV7-8
D: .
J: TRBJ2-1
size: .
DNA: TGTGCCAGCAGCGATATGGGAGCAAACATTGGGAATGAGCAGTTCTTC
CDR3: CASSDMGANIGNEQFF

V: TRBV21-1
D: .
J: TRBJ2-3
size: few
DNA: TGTGCCAGCAATCATCCGGGACTAGCGGGGGGTATTCAAGATACGCAGTATTTT
CDR3: CASNHPGLAGGIQDTQYF

V: TRBV30
D: .
J: TRBJ2-2
size: once
DNA: TGTGCCTGGAGCCAACAGGGTAACACCGGGGAGCTGTTTTTT
CDR3: CAWSQQGNTGELFF

V: TRBV29-1
D: .
J: TRBJ1-2
size: many
DNA: TGCAGCGTCCTACAGGGTCTCTATGGCTACACCTTC
CDR3: CSVLQGLYGYTF

V: TRBV6-1
D: .
J: TRBJ2-7
size: few
DNA: TGTGCCAGCAGTGAAGCTAGGTATTGGGGGGCGGACTACGAGCAGTACTTC
CDR3: CASSEARYWGADYEQYF

V: TRBV5-1
D: .
J: TRBJ2-5
size: .
DNA: TGCGCCAGCAGCTTGGAGGGCTTCCAAGAGACCCGGTACTTC
CDR3: CASSLEGFQETRYF

V: TRBV10-3
D: .
J: TRBJ2-3
size: .
DNA: TGTGCCATCAGTGAGTCGAAAAACGGACCCACAGATACGCAGTATTTT
CDR3: CAISESKNGPTDTQYF

V: TRBV6-5
D: .
J: TRBJ1-2
size: .
DNA: TGTGCCAGCAGCACCAGCCCTTCTAACTATGGCTACACCTTC
CDR3: CASSTSPSNYGYTF

V: TRBV29-1
D: TRBD1
J: TRBJ1-1
size: .
DNA: TGCAGCGTGACAAAAACAGGGGAACTAAACACTGAAGCTTTCTTT
CDR3: CSVTKTGELNTEAFF

V: TRBV12-3/TRBV12-4
D: TRBD2
J: TRBJ2-5
size: few
DNA: TGTGCCAGCAGTTTTGGGCTAGCGGCCTCCGGGGTCAATGAGCAGTACTTC
CDR3: CASSFGLAASGVNEQYF

V: TRBV20-1
D: .
J: TRBJ2-7
size: few
DNA: TGCAGTGCTAGAGACCCGGACGGTGGGGCCTACGAGCAGTACTTC
CDR3: CSARDPDGGAYEQYF

V: TRBV5-1
D: .
J: TRBJ2-6
size: many
DNA: TGCGCCAGCAGCTCAACGGCGCACCCCGGGGCCAACGTCCTGACTTTC
CDR3: CASSSTAHPGANVLTF

V: TRBV6-2/TRBV6-3
D: .
J: TRBJ2-6
size: .
DNA: TGTGCCAGCGTTTACTCTGGGGCCAACGTCCTGACTTTC
CDR3: CASVYSGANVLTF

V: TRBV20-1
D: .
J: TRBJ1-6
size: .
DNA: TGCAGTGCTAGAGATACAAGGACCTATAATTCACCCCTCCACTTT
CDR3: CSARDTRTYNSPLHF

V: TRBV6-2/TRBV6-3
D: .
J: TRBJ2-5
size: .
DNA: TGTGCCAGCAGACCCTCACGGCCAGGGTCGGAGACCCAGTACTTC
CDR3: CASRPSRPGSETQYF

V: TRBV6-6
D: TRBD2
J: TRBJ2-5
size: .
DNA: TGTGCCAGCAGTTACGAGCGGGGGGGATACAATGAGCAGTACTTC
CDR3: CASSYERGGYNEQYF

V: TRBV20-1
D: .
J: TRBJ2-1
size: .
DNA: TGCAGTGCTAGCTGGCCAGCGGGTTACAATGAGCAGTTCTTC
CDR3: CSASWPAGYNEQFF

V: TRBV6-5
D: TRBD1
J: TRBJ1-1
size: .
DNA: TGTGCCAGCAGGTGGGGGACAGGGGGGGAAAGCACTGAAGCTTTCTTT
CDR3: CASRWGTGGESTEAFF

V: TRBV7-9
D: .
J: TRBJ2-5
size: few
DNA: TGTGCCAGCAGCTTTCCTGGTACCCAAGAGACCCAGTACTTC
CDR3: CASSFPGTQETQYF

V: TRBV6-5
D: .
J: TRBJ2-5
size: .
DNA: TGTGCCAGCAGTTACGCGAATCCGGGATCGGAGACCCAGTACTTC
CDR3: CASSYANPGSETQYF

V: TRBV6-2/TRBV6-3
D: .
J: TRBJ1-5
size: .
DNA: TGTGCCAGCAGTGCGACGATGTATAGCAATCAGCCCCAGCATTTT
CDR3: CASSATMYSNQPQHF

V: TRBV4-2
D: TRBD1
J: TRBJ1-2
size: .
DNA: TGTGCCAGCAGCCAAGGGGGACAGAACTATGGCTACACCTTC
CDR3: CASSQGGQNYGYTF

V: TRBV7-2
D: .
J: TRBJ2-3
size: .
DNA: TGTGCCAGCAGCCCGTCCAGGGGCCTAGATACGCAGTATTTT
CDR3: CASSPSRGLDTQYF

V: TRBV2
D: TRBD2
J: TRBJ2-5
size: few
DNA: TGTGCCAGCACCAGGACTAGCGGGGTCCCCCAAGAGACCCAGTACTTC
CDR3: CASTRTSGVPQETQYF

V: TRBV10-3
D: TRBD2
J: TRBJ2-1
size: .
DNA: TGTGCCATCAGTGAGTCGATGGCGACTAGCGGGGGAGGTTACAATGAGCAGTTCTTC
CDR3: CAISESMATSGGGYNEQFF

V: TRBV20-1
D: .
J: TRBJ1-5
size: .
DNA: TGCAGTGCTAGAGAAAGGGGGAGTCAGCCCCAGCATTTT
CDR3: CSARERGSQPQHF

V: TRBV20-1
D: TRBD1
J: TRBJ2-3
size: many
DNA: TGCAGTGCTTTCGGACAGGGAGCGTCAGATACGCAGTATTTT
CDR3: CSAFGQGASDTQYF

V: TRBV27
D: TRBD2
J: TRBJ2-1
size: .
DNA: TGTGCCAGCAGCCAATTCACTAGCGATGAGCAGTTCTTC
CDR3: CASSQFTSDEQFF

V: TRBV25-1
D: TRBD1
J: TRBJ1-1
size: .
DNA: TGTGCCAGCAGTACCCAGGGGGGGGCTTTCTTT
CDR3: CASSTQGGAFF

V: TRBV12-3/TRBV12-4
D: .
J: TRBJ2-5
size: .
DNA: TGTGCCAGCAACCACCAGAACCAAGAGACCCAGTACTTC
CDR3: CASNHQNQETQYF